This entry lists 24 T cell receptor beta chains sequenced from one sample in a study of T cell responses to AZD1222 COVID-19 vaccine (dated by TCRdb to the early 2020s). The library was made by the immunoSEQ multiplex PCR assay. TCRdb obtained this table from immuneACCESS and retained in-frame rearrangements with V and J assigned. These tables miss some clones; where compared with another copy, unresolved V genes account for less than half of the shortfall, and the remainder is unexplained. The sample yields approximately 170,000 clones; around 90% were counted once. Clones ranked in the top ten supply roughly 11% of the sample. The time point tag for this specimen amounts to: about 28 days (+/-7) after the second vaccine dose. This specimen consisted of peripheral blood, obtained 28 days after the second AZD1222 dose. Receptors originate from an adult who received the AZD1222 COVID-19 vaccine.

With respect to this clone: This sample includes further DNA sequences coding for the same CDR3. The CDR3: CASSLGTGADEQYF. The CDR3 region has the DNA TGCGCCAGCAGCTTGGGGACAGGGGCGGACGAGCAGTACTTC. The chain recombines TRBV5-1 with TRBJ2-7; 9 positions agree with TRBD1. J lost 5 bases, V lost 0 bases, and 3 bases had no gene match. CDR1 and CDR2 (germline): SGHRS, YFSETQ. The CDR3 runs 14 residues.

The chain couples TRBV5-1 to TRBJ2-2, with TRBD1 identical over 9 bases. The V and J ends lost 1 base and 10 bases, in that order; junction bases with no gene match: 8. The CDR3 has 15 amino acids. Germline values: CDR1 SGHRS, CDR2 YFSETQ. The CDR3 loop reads CASSLPGQGFLELFF. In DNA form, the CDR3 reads TGCGCCAGCAGCTTGCCTGGACAGGGGTTTTTGGAGCTGTTTTTT.

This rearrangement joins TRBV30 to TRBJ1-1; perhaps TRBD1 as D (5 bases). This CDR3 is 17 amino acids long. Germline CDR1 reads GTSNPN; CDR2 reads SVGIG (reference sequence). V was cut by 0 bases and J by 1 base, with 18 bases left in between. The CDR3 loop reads CAWSVVTGGTGNTEAFF. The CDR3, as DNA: TGTGCCTGGAGTGTCGTGACCGGGGGGACTGGGAACACTGAAGCTTTCTTT.

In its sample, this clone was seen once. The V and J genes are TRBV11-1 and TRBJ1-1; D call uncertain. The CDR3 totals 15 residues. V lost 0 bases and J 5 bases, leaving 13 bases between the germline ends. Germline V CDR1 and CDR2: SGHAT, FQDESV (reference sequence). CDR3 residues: CASSLARRVDTEAFF. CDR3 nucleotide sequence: TGTGCCAGCAGCTTAGCGCGGAGGGTAGATACTGAAGCTTTCTTT.

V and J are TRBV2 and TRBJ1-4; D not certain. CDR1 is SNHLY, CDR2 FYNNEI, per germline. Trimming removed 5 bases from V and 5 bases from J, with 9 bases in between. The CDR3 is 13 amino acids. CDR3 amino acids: CASSPRRNEKLFF. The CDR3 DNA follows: TGTGCCAGCAGTCCACGTCGGAATGAAAAACTGTTTTTT.

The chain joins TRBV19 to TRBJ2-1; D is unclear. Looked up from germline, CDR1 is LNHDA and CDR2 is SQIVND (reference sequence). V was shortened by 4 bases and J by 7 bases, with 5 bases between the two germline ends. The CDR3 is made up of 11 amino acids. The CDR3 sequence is CASSNLNEQFF. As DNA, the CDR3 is TGTGCCAGTAGTAACCTAAATGAGCAGTTCTTC.

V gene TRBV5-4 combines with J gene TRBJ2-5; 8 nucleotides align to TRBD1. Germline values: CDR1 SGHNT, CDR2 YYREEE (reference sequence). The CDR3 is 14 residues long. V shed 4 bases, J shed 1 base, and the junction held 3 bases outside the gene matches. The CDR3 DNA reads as TGTGCCAGCAGCCAAGGGACAGGCCAAGAGACCCAGTACTTC. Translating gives CASSQGTGQETQYF.

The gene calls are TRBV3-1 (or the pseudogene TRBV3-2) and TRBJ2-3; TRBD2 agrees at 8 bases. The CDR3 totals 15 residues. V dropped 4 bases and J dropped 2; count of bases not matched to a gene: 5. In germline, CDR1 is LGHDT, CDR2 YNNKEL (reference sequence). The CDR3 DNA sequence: TGTGCCAGCAGCCTCGGACTAGCCAACACAGATACGCAGTATTTT. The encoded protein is CASSLGLANTDTQYF.

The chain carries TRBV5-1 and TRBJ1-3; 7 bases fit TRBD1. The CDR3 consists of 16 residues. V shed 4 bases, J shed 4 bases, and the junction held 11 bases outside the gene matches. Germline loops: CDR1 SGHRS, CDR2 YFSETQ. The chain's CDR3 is CASSDPQGMRGNTIYF. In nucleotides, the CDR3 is TGCGCCAGCAGCGACCCACAGGGGATGAGGGGAAACACCATATATTTT.

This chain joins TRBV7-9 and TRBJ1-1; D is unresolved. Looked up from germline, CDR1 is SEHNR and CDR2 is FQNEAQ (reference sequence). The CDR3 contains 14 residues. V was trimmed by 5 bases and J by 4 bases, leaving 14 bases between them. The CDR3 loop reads CASSRLTAGTEAFF. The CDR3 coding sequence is TGTGCCAGCAGCCGCCTAACAGCCGGCACTGAAGCTTTCTTT.

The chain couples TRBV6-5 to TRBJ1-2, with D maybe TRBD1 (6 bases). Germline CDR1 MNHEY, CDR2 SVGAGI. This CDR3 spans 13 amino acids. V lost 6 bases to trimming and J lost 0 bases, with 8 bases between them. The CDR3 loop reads CASRDRPNYGYTF. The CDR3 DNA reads TGTGCCAGCAGAGACAGGCCTAACTATGGCTACACCTTC.

Written as DNA, the CDR3 is TGTGCCAGCAGCCAGACAGGTTGGGGGACCCAGTACTTC. Translated, it gives CASSQTGWGTQYF. The V gene is TRBV7-9, the J gene TRBJ2-5; a weak D match, TRBD1 (6 bases). The CDR3 totals 13 residues. The V gene's germline CDR1 is SEHNR and CDR2 FQNEAQ (reference sequence). With 5 bases removed from V and 7 bases from J, the gap between germline ends came to 14 bases.

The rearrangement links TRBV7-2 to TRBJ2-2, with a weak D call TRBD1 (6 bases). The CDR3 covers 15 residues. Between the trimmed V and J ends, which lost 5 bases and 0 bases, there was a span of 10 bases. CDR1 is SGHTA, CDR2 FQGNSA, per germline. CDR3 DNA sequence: TGTGCCAGCAGCCAGGACAGTGCGAACACCGGGGAGCTGTTTTTT. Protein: CASSQDSANTGELFF.

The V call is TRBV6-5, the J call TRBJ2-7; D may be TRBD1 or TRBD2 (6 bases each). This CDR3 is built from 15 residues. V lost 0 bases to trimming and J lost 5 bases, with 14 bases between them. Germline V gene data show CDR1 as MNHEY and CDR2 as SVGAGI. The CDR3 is CASSYSGTQGNEQYF. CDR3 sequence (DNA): TGTGCCAGCAGTTACTCCGGGACTCAGGGGAACGAGCAGTACTTC.

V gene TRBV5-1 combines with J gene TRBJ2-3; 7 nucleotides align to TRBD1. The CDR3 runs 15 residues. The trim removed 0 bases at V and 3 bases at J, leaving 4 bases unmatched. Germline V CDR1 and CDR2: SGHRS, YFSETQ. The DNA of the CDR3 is TGCGCCAGCAGCTTGGAACAGGGGAAAACAGATACGCAGTATTTT. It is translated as CASSLEQGKTDTQYF. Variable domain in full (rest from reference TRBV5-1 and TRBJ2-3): KAGVTQTPRYLIKTRGQQVTLSCSPISGHRSVSWYQQTPGQGLQFLFEYFSETQRNKGNFPGRFSGRQFSNSRSEMNVSTLELGDSALYLCASSLEQGKTDTQYFGPGTRLTVL.

Here the CDR3 DNA reads TGTGCCAGCAGCTTAGCGGGGCGGACAAGTTGGGCGAAAGAGACCCAGTACTTC. It codes for CASSLAGRTSWAKETQYF. The rearrangement joins TRBV7-9 to TRBJ2-5; TRBD1 is a possible D gene (5 bases). CDR1 and CDR2 (germline): SEHNR, FQNEAQ (reference sequence). This CDR3 has 18 residues. The ends were cut back, 0 bases at V and 3 bases at J, with 20 bases in the middle.

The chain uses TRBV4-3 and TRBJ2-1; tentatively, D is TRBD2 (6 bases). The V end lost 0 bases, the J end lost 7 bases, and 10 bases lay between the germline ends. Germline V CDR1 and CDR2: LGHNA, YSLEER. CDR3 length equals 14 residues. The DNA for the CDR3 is TGCGCCAGCAGCCAAGAGGGACTTGAGAATGAGCAGTTCTTC. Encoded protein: CASSQEGLENEQFF.

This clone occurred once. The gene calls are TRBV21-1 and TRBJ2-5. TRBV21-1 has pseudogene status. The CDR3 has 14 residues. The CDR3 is CASRRVGVRETQYF. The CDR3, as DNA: TGTGCCAGCAGAAGGGTGGGGGTAAGGGAGACCCAGTACTTC.

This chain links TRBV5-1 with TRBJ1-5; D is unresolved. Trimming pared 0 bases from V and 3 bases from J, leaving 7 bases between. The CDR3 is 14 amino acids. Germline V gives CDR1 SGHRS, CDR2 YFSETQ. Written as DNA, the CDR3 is TGCGCCAGCAGCTTGGGGCACCCCAATCAGCCCCAGCATTTT. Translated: CASSLGHPNQPQHF. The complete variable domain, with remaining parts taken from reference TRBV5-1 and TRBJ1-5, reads KAGVTQTPRYLIKTRGQQVTLSCSPISGHRSVSWYQQTPGQGLQFLFEYFSETQRNKGNFPGRFSGRQFSNSRSEMNVSTLELGDSALYLCASSLGHPNQPQHFGDGTRLSIL.

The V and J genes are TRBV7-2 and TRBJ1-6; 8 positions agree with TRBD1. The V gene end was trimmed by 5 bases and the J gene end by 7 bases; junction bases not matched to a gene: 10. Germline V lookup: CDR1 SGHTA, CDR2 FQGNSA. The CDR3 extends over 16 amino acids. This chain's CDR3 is CASSQYQGADNSPLHF. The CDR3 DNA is TGTGCCAGCAGCCAATATCAGGGGGCTGACAATTCACCCCTCCACTTT.

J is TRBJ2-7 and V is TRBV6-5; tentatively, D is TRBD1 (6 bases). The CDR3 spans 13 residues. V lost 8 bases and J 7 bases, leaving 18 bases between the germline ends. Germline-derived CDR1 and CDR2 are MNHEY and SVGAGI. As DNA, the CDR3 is TGTGCCAGCCGGGACCCAGGGGAGACTGAGCAGTACTTC. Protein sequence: CASRDPGETEQYF.

CDR3 loop: CASSLSRSDYGYTF. For the CDR3, the DNA is TGTGCCAGCAGCTTAAGCCGCAGCGACTATGGCTACACCTTC. V and J are TRBV7-2 and TRBJ1-2, with no clear D. The CDR3 is made up of 14 amino acids. The germline CDR1 and CDR2 sequences are SGHTA and FQGNSA. V lost 2 bases and J lost 3, with 10 bases in between.

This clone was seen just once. In nucleotides, the CDR3 is TGTGCCAGCAGCCAAGCTGACGGGAGAAATAATTCACCCCTCCACTTT. Amino acid sequence: CASSQADGRNNSPLHF. The chain employs TRBV4-2 and TRBJ1-6; D ambiguous. The V end lost 1 base, the J end lost 5 bases, and 12 bases lay between the germline ends. From germline, CDR1 is LGHNA and CDR2 YNFKEQ. The CDR3 consists of 16 residues.

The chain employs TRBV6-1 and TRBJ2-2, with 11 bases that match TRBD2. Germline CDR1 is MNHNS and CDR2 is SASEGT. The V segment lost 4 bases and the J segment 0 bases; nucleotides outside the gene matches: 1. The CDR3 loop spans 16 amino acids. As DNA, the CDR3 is TGTGCCAGCAGTGCACTAGCGGGGGCGAACACCGGGGAGCTGTTTTTT. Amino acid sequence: CASSALAGANTGELFF.